Each of the 24 T cell receptor beta chains below was sequenced from the same sample in a study of human T cells and chemical hapten exposure. Sample time point: healthy volunteer bleed at 6 weeks. Unfractionated whole blood served as the source for total RNA extraction. Via MiXCR, TCRdb re-called the RACE reads, giving one row per CDR3 protein. The table shows roughly 80,000 distinct CDR3 sequences, with 8.5% to 10% occurring only once. The specimen was whole blood. The origin of the receptors is a female donor in good health. Some clones in this sample may be carry-over from other donors' samples.

This clonotype has ten or more counts. The CDR3 bases are TGTGCCAGCAGTTTAGTACACAGGGCGACAGGCACAGATACGCAGTATTTT. Protein: CASSLVHRATGTDTQYF. The rearrangement joins TRBV12-3 or TRBV12-4 to TRBJ2-3, with D maybe TRBD1 (6 bases). Trimming stripped 1 base from V and 1 base from J, with 15 bases between. The CDR3 covers 17 residues.

This clonotype was observed many times. The rearrangement uses TRBV6-1 and TRBJ2-7; 7 bases line up with TRBD1. V trimming: 0 bases; J trimming: 12 bases; junction bases outside the gene matches: 2. The CDR3 extends over 11 amino acids. Germline lookup yields CDR1 MNHNS and CDR2 SASEGT. In DNA form, the CDR3 reads TGTGCCAGCAGTGAAGCAAGGGACAGGTACTTC. It yields the protein CASSEARDRYF.

The CDR3 DNA reads TGTGCCAGCAGTTACCTCAGGGGGGGAGAGACCCAGTACTTC. Its translation is CASSYLRGGETQYF. V usage is TRBV6-5 and J usage is TRBJ2-5; the D gene could be TRBD1 or TRBD2 (7 bases each). Trimming removed 2 bases from V and 4 bases from J, with 11 bases in between. This CDR3 spans 14 amino acids. Germline-derived CDR1 and CDR2 are MNHEY and SVGAGI.

This clonotype appeared many times. The J gene is TRBJ2-1, the V gene TRBV6-5; 9 bases line up with TRBD2. V was clipped by 0 bases and J by 4 bases; unmatched bases: 7. The CDR3 covers 17 residues. Germline values: CDR1 MNHEY, CDR2 SVGAGI. The CDR3 reads CASSYSRIAGEYNEQFF. CDR3 coding DNA: TGTGCCAGCAGTTACTCGAGGATAGCGGGGGAGTACAATGAGCAGTTCTTC.

The gene calls are TRBV12-3 or TRBV12-4 and TRBJ2-1; D is perhaps TRBD2 (6 bases). This CDR3 is built from 13 residues. The germline V and J ends were trimmed by 4 bases and 8 bases, with 12 bases remaining between them. CDR3 amino acids: CASSSGGGDEQFF. DNA of the CDR3: TGTGCCAGCAGTTCGGGCGGAGGGGATGAGCAGTTCTTC.

The chain has TRBV5-1 and TRBJ1-1, with D hard to call. The V gene lost 4 bases and the J gene lost 7 bases, with 11 bases spanning the gap. There are 12 residues in the CDR3. Germline CDR1 reads SGHRS; CDR2 reads YFSETQ. The CDR3 sequence: CASSPRGFEAFF. CDR3 DNA sequence: TGCGCCAGCAGCCCCCGCGGTTTTGAAGCTTTCTTT.

At least ten counts were recorded for this clonotype. The chain employs TRBV4-2 and TRBJ1-5; a weak D match, TRBD1 (5 bases). This CDR3 is 16 amino acids long. Germline assignment: CDR1 LGHNA and CDR2 YNFKEQ. The ends were cut back, 0 bases at V and 0 bases at J, with 9 bases in the middle. The CDR3, as DNA: TGTGCCAGCAGCCAAGATTGGGACTATAGCAATCAGCCCCAGCATTTT. Residues: CASSQDWDYSNQPQHF.

This clonotype was detected ten times or more. The rearrangement links TRBV18 to TRBJ2-5; 12 bases line up with TRBD1. Germline CDR1 KGHSH, CDR2 LQKENI. With V trimmed by 3 bases and J by 7 bases, 9 bases remained unmatched. The CDR3 length is 16 residues. CDR3 sequence (DNA): TGTGCCAGCTCACCTCCGGGACAGGGGGCAGCAGGGACCCAGTACTTC. This sequence encodes CASSPPGQGAAGTQYF.

A few counts support this clonotype. V and J are TRBV4-1 and TRBJ2-3; no firm D call. Per germline, CDR1 MGHRA and CDR2 YSYEKL. V was clipped by 4 bases and J by 0 bases, with 11 bases between them. The CDR3 contains 15 residues. This CDR3 reads CASSLIQTSTDTQYF. The CDR3 nucleotides read TGCGCCAGCAGCCTCATTCAGACTAGCACAGATACGCAGTATTTT.

This clonotype was picked up a small number of times. The genes are TRBV7-2 and TRBJ1-6; D may be TRBD1 (5 bases). Trimming pared 1 base from V and 8 bases from J, leaving 15 bases between. CDR3 length: 16 residues. From germline, CDR1 is SGHTA and CDR2 FQGNSA. CDR3 sequence reads: CASSLGGSPWDSPLHF. DNA of the CDR3: TGTGCCAGCAGCTTAGGGGGGTCCCCATGGGATTCACCCCTCCACTTT. Filled out from reference TRBV7-2 and TRBJ1-6, the complete variable domain reads GAGVSQSPSNKVTEKGKDVELRCDPISGHTALYWYRQSLGQGLEFLIYFQGNSAPDKSGLPSDRFSAERTGGSVSTLTIQRTQQEDSAVYLCASSLGGSPWDSPLHFGNGTRLTVT.

This clonotype was recorded a few times. The chain joins TRBV5-6 to TRBJ2-3, with 10 positions matching TRBD1. The CDR3 spans 15 residues. With 3 bases clipped from V and 4 bases from J, the junction kept 5 bases outside the gene matches. Per the germline V gene, CDR1 is SGHDT and CDR2 is YYEEEE. The CDR3 protein is CASSSGTGVADTQYF. DNA for the CDR3: TGTGCCAGCAGCTCCGGGACAGGGGTCGCAGATACGCAGTATTTT.

This clonotype showed up many times. The CDR3 bases are TGCAGTGCCCTGCCCCCCTTACAGGGAAATCAGCCCCAGCATTTT. This gives the protein CSALPPLQGNQPQHF. This chain uses TRBV20-1 with TRBJ1-5; TRBD1 is a possible D gene (6 bases). Trimming removed 6 bases at V and 4 bases at J, with 19 bases between. Germline V gene data show CDR1 as DFQATT and CDR2 as SNEGSKA (reference sequence). The CDR3 is made up of 15 amino acids.

This clonotype was observed many times. The junction differs from germline at one of its ends, possibly a read error. The V call is TRBV7-7, the J call TRBJ2-5; a possible D gene is TRBD1 (6 bases). The CDR3 is 14 residues long. The germline V gene has CDR1 SSHAT and CDR2 FNYEAQ (reference sequence). CDR3 nucleotides: TGTGCTAGCAGCTTAGGACAGCCCCAAGAGACCCAGTACTTC. Amino acid sequence: CASSLGQPQETQYF. The variable domain in full, completed from reference TRBV7-7 and TRBJ2-5, reads GAGVSQSPRYKVTKRGQDVTLRCDPISSHATLYWYQQALGQGPEFLTYFNYEAQPDKSGLPSDRFSAERPEGSISTLTIQRTEQRDSAMYRCASSLGQPQETQYFGPGTRLLVL.

Turning to this clonotype: A clone one base away is much larger, so this may be a read error. The rearrangement links TRBV7-2 to TRBJ1-2; possibly TRBD1 for D (6 bases). The V end was cut by 2 bases, the J end by 6 bases, with 13 bases between. The CDR3 is made up of 14 amino acids. Looked up from germline, CDR1 is SGHTA and CDR2 is FQGNSA. The CDR3 DNA follows: TGTGCCAGCAGCTTAACAGGGATGGAGAATGGCTACACCTTC. Protein product: CASSLTGMENGYTF.

This clonotype occurred many times. The chain carries TRBV21-1 and TRBJ1-1; the table's D call of TRBD1 was not tested on the DNA. TRBV21-1 counts as a pseudogene. This CDR3 region has 14 residues. This CDR3 reads CARKRDSMNTEAFF. In DNA form, the CDR3 reads TGTGCCAGGAAACGGGACAGTATGAACACTGAAGCTTTCTTT.

The V call is TRBV18, the J call TRBJ1-4, with a possible D match to TRBD1 (5 bases). The CDR3 consists of 16 residues. V was cut by 3 bases and J by 7 bases, with 18 bases left in between. The germline CDR1 and CDR2 sequences are KGHSH and LQKENI. CDR3: CASSPGSLPGGEKLFF. As DNA, the CDR3 is TGTGCCAGCTCACCGGGCTCCCTTCCCGGGGGTGAAAAACTGTTTTTT.

Only a few counts were recorded for this clonotype. The genes are TRBV2 and TRBJ2-1; D ambiguous. Germline CDR1 is SNHLY and CDR2 is FYNNEI. Deletions cut 8 bases from V and 5 bases from J, with 16 bases between. The CDR3 is 14 residues long. The CDR3 loop reads CASDGAPANNEQFF. The CDR3 DNA sequence: TGTGCCAGCGACGGTGCTCCGGCCAACAATGAGCAGTTCTTC.

This clonotype has more than one count but fewer than ten. The rearrangement uses TRBV12-3 or TRBV12-4 and TRBJ1-1; the D is unclear. This CDR3 comprises 14 residues. V was clipped by 3 bases and J by 5 bases, with 13 bases between them. CDR3 sequence: CASSFSAPTTEAFF. CDR3 bases: TGTGCCAGCAGTTTTTCCGCCCCGACAACTGAAGCTTTCTTT.

This clonotype was counted many times. In DNA, the CDR3 is TGTGCCAGCAGCTCTGGTCCGCTTCGGGGGGACGAGCAGTACTTC. This gives the protein CASSSGPLRGDEQYF. The V call is TRBV7-8, the J call TRBJ2-7; 7 nucleotides match TRBD2. Looked up from germline, CDR1 is SGHVS and CDR2 is FQNEAQ. The CDR3 extends over 15 amino acids. The V gene end was trimmed by 4 bases and the J gene end by 5 bases; junction bases not matched to a gene: 11.

The V call is TRBV20-1, the J call TRBJ1-6; the D gene is possibly TRBD1 (6 bases). CDR1 and CDR2 from the germline V gene are DFQATT and SNEGSKA (reference sequence). The CDR3 runs 18 residues. Deletions cut 0 bases from V and 11 bases from J, with 26 bases between. The CDR3 coding sequence is TGCAGTGCTAGAGATGGGGCAGGGGCTAGCTCCTATGGTGCACCCCTCCACTTT. Translation gives CSARDGAGASSYGAPLHF.

This clonotype was observed many times. This rearrangement joins TRBV11-2 to TRBJ1-2, with D hard to call. The CDR3 contains 15 residues. CDR1 SGHAT and CDR2 FQNNGV come from the germline V gene. V lost 5 bases, J lost 5 bases, and 18 bases lay in between. In DNA form, the CDR3 reads TGTGCCAGCAGCAACTTCGCTGTGGTTCGATATGGCTACACCTTC. Protein: CASSNFAVVRYGYTF.

This clonotype was observed at least ten times. CDR3 region: CSASARVWGYTF. CDR3 DNA sequence: TGCAGTGCTAGTGCCCGGGTGTGGGGCTACACCTTC. The V call is TRBV20-1, the J call TRBJ1-2; no clear D gene. With 3 bases removed from V and 8 bases from J, the gap between germline ends came to 13 bases. The CDR3 loop spans 12 amino acids. CDR1 and CDR2 from the germline V gene are DFQATT and SNEGSKA (reference sequence).

This clonotype was counted ten times or more. The chain links TRBV20-1 to TRBJ1-2; 8 positions agree with TRBD1. The CDR3 contains 18 residues. The germline CDR1 and CDR2 sequences are DFQATT and SNEGSKA (reference sequence). V shed 0 bases and J 2 bases; nucleotides not matched to a gene: 14. CDR3 sequence reads: CSARDNGQGAITNYGYTF. The CDR3 DNA sequence: TGCAGTGCTAGAGATAATGGGCAGGGGGCTATAACCAACTATGGCTACACCTTC.

The genes are TRBV6-5 and TRBJ2-7; D call uncertain. The CDR3 length is 14 residues. V shed 0 bases and J shed 4 bases, with 10 bases lying between them. Germline CDR1 reads MNHEY; CDR2 reads SVGAGI. CDR3 sequence reads: CASSYSKQHYEQYF. As DNA, the CDR3 is TGTGCCAGCAGTTACTCGAAACAGCATTACGAGCAGTACTTC.